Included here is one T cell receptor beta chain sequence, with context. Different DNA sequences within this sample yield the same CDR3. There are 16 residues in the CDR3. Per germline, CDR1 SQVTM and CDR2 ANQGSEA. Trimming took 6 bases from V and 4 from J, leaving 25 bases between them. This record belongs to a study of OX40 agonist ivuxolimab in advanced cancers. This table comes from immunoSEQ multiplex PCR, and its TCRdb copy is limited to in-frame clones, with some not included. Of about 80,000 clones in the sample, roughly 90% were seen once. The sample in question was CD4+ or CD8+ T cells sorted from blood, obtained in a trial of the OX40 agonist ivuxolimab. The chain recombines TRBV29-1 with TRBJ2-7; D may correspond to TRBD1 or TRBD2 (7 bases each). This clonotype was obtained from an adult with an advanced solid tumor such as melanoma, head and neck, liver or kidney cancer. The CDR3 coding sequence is TGCAGCGTCTCAGGCCAGGGGGGCGGGGGTGCATACGAGCAGTACTTC. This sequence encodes CSVSGQGGGGAYEQYF.